Listed below are T cell receptor beta chains from one sample, sequenced in a study of blood T cells in healthy people across ages. TCRdb itself ran the 5' RACE reads through MiXCR, one entry per CDR3 protein. Altogether almost 800,000 distinct CDR3 sequences are present, 58% being singletons, with the ten largest covering roughly 20%. The sequenced sample consisted of blood. The receptors shown here come from a man aged 30 to 45 in good health. CDR3s include the opening cysteine and the closing phenylalanine or tryptophan. The D gene is left open where the match is weak. Expanded clones are given a class, and other clones once, few, many or no size at all.

V gene	clone size	J gene	D gene	CDR3 protein	CDR3 DNA
TRBV7-3	-	TRBJ2-3	-	CASSLQLVGTDTQYF	TGTGCCAGCAGCTTGCAACTAGTGGGCACAGATACGCAGTATTTT
TRBV14	few	TRBJ2-4	-	CASSHRDDPKNIQYF	TGTGCCAGCAGCCATCGGGACGATCCCAAAAACATTCAGTACTTC
TRBV27	-	TRBJ2-7	TRBD2	CACSRGLAGSYEQYF	TGTGCCTGCAGCCGCGGACTAGCGGGTTCCTACGAGCAGTACTTC
TRBV29-1	-	TRBJ2-7	-	CSVVWGTHEQYF	TGCAGCGTTGTATGGGGGACCCACGAGCAGTACTTC
TRBV5-5	-	TRBJ1-4	-	CASSLFLGNIEKLFF	TGTGCCAGCAGCTTGTTTCTCGGGAATATTGAAAAACTGTTTTTT
TRBV5-1	-	TRBJ2-7	-	CASSFGPNQDYEQYF	TGCGCCAGCAGCTTCGGACCTAATCAAGACTACGAGCAGTACTTC
TRBV12-3/TRBV12-4	-	TRBJ2-5	TRBD2	CASSFGLAGGQETQYF	TGTGCCAGCAGTTTCGGACTAGCGGGGGGTCAAGAGACCCAGTACTTC
TRBV6-5	-	TRBJ1-4	-	CASRPFQGMGEKLFF	TGTGCCAGCAGACCCTTCCAGGGGATGGGTGAAAAACTGTTTTTT
TRBV14	-	TRBJ2-7	-	CASSQRGRSYEQYF	TGTGCCAGCAGCCAACGGGGACGCTCCTACGAGCAGTACTTC
TRBV6-5	once	TRBJ2-3	-	CASSGVRADTQYF	TGTGCCAGCAGCGGCGTAAGGGCAGATACGCAGTATTTT
TRBV2	-	TRBJ2-1	-	CASREWCRNEQFF	TGTGCCAGCAGAGAATGGTGCCGAAATGAGCAGTTCTTC
TRBV12-3/TRBV12-4	-	TRBJ1-2	-	CASSVVPSANYGYTF	TGTGCCAGCAGTGTGGTTCCTTCCGCTAACTATGGCTACACCTTC
TRBV11-2	-	TRBJ2-3	-	CASLNGLANTDTQYF	TGTGCCAGCCTAAATGGGCTAGCGAACACGGATACGCAGTATTTT
TRBV7-9	-	TRBJ2-4	-	CSSSLDRGIQYF	TGTTCCAGCAGCTTAGATCGGGGCATTCAGTACTTC
TRBV7-9	-	TRBJ2-1	TRBD1	CASSSSVGTGINEQFF	TGTGCCAGCAGCTCCTCCGTCGGGACAGGGATAAATGAGCAGTTCTTC
TRBV9	-	TRBJ1-2	-	CASSVSGTGHGYTF	TGTGCCAGCAGCGTATCGGGAACAGGACATGGCTACACCTTC
TRBV5-6	-	TRBJ2-3	-	CASSFTEPDTQYF	TGTGCCAGCAGCTTCACGGAACCAGATACGCAGTATTTT
TRBV6-2/TRBV6-3	-	TRBJ1-5	-	CASSQHSNQPQHF	TGTGCCAGCAGTCAACATAGCAATCAGCCCCAGCATTTT
TRBV6-5	-	TRBJ2-5	-	CASSYTLSRGGTQYF	TGTGCCAGCAGTTACACCCTTTCCCGTGGTGGGACCCAGTACTTC
TRBV6-2/TRBV6-3	-	TRBJ2-7	-	CASSDSVAFEQYF	TGTGCCAGCAGTGACTCGGTGGCGTTCGAGCAGTACTTC
TRBV7-2	few	TRBJ2-3	-	CASSLGPAGRSTDTQYF	TGTGCCAGCAGCTTAGGTCCTGCGGGACGGAGCACAGATACGCAGTATTTT
TRBV29-1	-	TRBJ2-5	-	CSATGTLGGRTQYF	TGCAGCGCAACAGGGACGTTGGGGGGCCGGACCCAGTACTTC
TRBV7-9	-	TRBJ2-3	-	CDSSRTLGMDTQYF	TGTGACAGCAGCCGTACTTTAGGAATGGATACGCAGTATTTT